These 19 T cell receptor beta chains were sequenced from one sample in a study of cytomegalovirus exposure and HLA in healthy donors. With 60 Vbeta and 13 Jbeta primers, the PCR was carried out. Produced via immunoSEQ multiplex PCR; TCRdb's table is partial and in-frame only. The sample includes just over 150,000 clones, roughly 79% of them seen just once. Sequencing was performed on PBMCs. These receptors were collected from a woman between 45 and 60 years old in good health and CMV-seropositive.

The sample holds a few counts of this clone. The chain uses TRBV5-1 and TRBJ1-3; D is unresolved. V was shortened by 2 bases and J by 0 bases, with 3 bases between the two germline ends. The length of the CDR3 is 13 residues. The germline CDR1 and CDR2 sequences are SGHRS and YFSETQ. CDR3 in amino acids: CASSFSSGNTIYF. The DNA for the CDR3 is TGCGCCAGCAGCTTCAGCTCTGGAAACACCATATATTTT.

This chain links TRBV5-6 with TRBJ2-1; possible D gene TRBD1, 6 bases. The CDR3 extends over 16 amino acids. Trimming removed 0 bases from V and 3 bases from J, with 13 bases in between. The germline CDR1 and CDR2 sequences are SGHDT and YYEEEE. The DNA for the CDR3 is TGTGCCAGCAGCTTGGATAGGTGGGGGCTCTACAATGAGCAGTTCTTC. Its protein is CASSLDRWGLYNEQFF.

The J gene is TRBJ2-7, the V gene TRBV5-1; weak D call: TRBD2 (6 bases). V was pared by 3 bases and J by 3 bases, with 19 bases between. In germline, CDR1 is SGHRS, CDR2 YFSETQ. The CDR3 sequence is 16 residues long. The DNA of the CDR3 is TGCGCCAGCAGCTACGCTCCGGGACGGGGGAACTACGAGCAGTACTTC. The encoded protein is CASSYAPGRGNYEQYF.

This chain links TRBV10-2 with TRBJ1-1; D unclear. The V end was cut by 4 bases, the J end by 1 base, with 10 bases between. The CDR3 has 14 amino acids. Germline CDR1 is WSHSY and CDR2 is SAAADI. CDR3 loop: CASSGLGRNTEAFF. For the CDR3, the DNA is TGCGCCAGCAGTGGTCTGGGGAGGAACACTGAAGCTTTCTTT.

The chain couples TRBV4-3 to TRBJ1-2; possible D gene TRBD1, 5 bases. Between the trimmed V and J ends, which lost 2 bases and 3 bases, there was a span of 10 bases. The CDR3 covers 14 residues. Germline V gene lookup returns CDR1 LGHNA and CDR2 YSLEER. The CDR3 DNA follows: TGCGCCAGCAGCCAATCGACAGCCCACTATGGCTACACCTTC. Translated: CASSQSTAHYGYTF.

The V call is TRBV9, the J call TRBJ2-1; TRBD2 agrees at 7 bases. V shed 5 bases and J 3 bases; nucleotides not matched to a gene: 8. This CDR3 region has 15 residues. The germline gives CDR1 SGDLS, CDR2 YYNGEE. CDR3 nucleotide sequence: TGTGCCAGCAGTGTTAGGCTAGCGGACTACAATGAGCAGTTCTTC. It translates to CASSVRLADYNEQFF.

The V call is TRBV6-5, the J call TRBJ2-2; 9 nucleotides line up with TRBD2. The V segment lost 4 bases and the J segment 4 bases; nucleotides outside the gene matches: 7. Germline loops: CDR1 MNHEY, CDR2 SVGAGI. This CDR3 is built from 16 residues. The CDR3, as DNA: TGTGCCAGCAGTTCCCTAGCGGGATCCGGCACCGGGGAGCTGTTTTTT. Its protein is CASSSLAGSGTGELFF.

J is TRBJ1-2 and V is TRBV7-8; 9 bases map to TRBD1. Germline V gives CDR1 SGHVS, CDR2 FQNEAQ. Trimming removed 4 bases from V and 6 bases from J; junction bases left unmatched: 18. This CDR3 is 18 amino acids long. Here the CDR3 DNA reads TGTGCCAGCAGCTCCCCGCCCGGGTCGGGGACAGGGCGTGATGGCTACACCTTC. It encodes CASSSPPGSGTGRDGYTF.

This chain joins TRBV7-3 and TRBJ2-1; 8 bases match TRBD1. J gave up 7 bases and V 5 bases, and 4 bases lay outside the gene matches. The germline V gene has CDR1 SGHTA and CDR2 FQGTGA. This CDR3 is built from 13 residues. CDR3 DNA sequence: TGTGCCAGCAGCACCAACAGGGGGAATGAGCAGTTCTTC. This encodes CASSTNRGNEQFF.

The rearrangement links TRBV10-3 to TRBJ2-7; TRBD1 agrees at 8 bases. This CDR3 spans 14 amino acids. CDR1 is ENHRY and CDR2 is SYGVKD in the germline V gene. V gave up 7 bases and J gave up 2 bases; unmatched junction bases: 7. The CDR3 sequence is CAIIAGGDTYEQYF. In DNA, the CDR3 is TGTGCCATCATAGCAGGGGGCGACACCTACGAGCAGTACTTC.

V usage is TRBV9 and J usage is TRBJ1-3; D may be TRBD1 (5 bases). Germline V gene lookup returns CDR1 SGDLS and CDR2 YYNGEE. This CDR3 region has 17 residues. The germline V and J ends were trimmed by 0 bases and 2 bases, with 15 bases remaining between them. Here the CDR3 reads CASSVGPGIFPGNTIYF. In DNA form, the CDR3 reads TGTGCCAGCAGCGTAGGTCCAGGGATTTTTCCTGGAAACACCATATATTTT.

To note about this clone: The germline gene is not matched at one end of the junction; a read error may be the cause. The chain links TRBV7-6 to TRBJ2-7, with D hard to call. This CDR3 comprises 12 residues. CDR1 is SGHVS and CDR2 is FNYEAQ in the germline V gene. CDR3 sequence (DNA): TGTGCCAGCAGTCTCGGGTACGGTCCAATGGACTTC. This codes for CASSLGYGPMDF.

The gene calls are TRBV28 and TRBJ1-1; 12 nucleotides line up with TRBD1. CDR3 length: 15 residues. The V segment lost 5 bases and the J segment 5 bases; nucleotides outside the gene matches: 6. Germline CDR1 and CDR2: MDHEN and SYDVKM. CDR3 amino acids: CASSILGQGATEAFF. The CDR3 DNA reads as TGTGCCAGCAGTATACTGGGACAGGGGGCTACTGAAGCTTTCTTT.

This clone has only one observation. V and J are TRBV2 and TRBJ2-3, with 9 bases identical to TRBD1. The V segment lost 5 bases and the J segment 4 bases; nucleotides outside the gene matches: 7. Germline V gene sequence: CDR1 SNHLY, CDR2 FYNNEI. The CDR3 length is 15 residues. CDR3 nucleotides: TGTGCCAGCAGTCTACAGGGGGCGCCGGCAGATACGCAGTATTTT. Amino acids: CASSLQGAPADTQYF.

This chain connects TRBV7-3 to TRBJ2-1, with TRBD2 identical over 10 bases. CDR1 and CDR2 from the germline V gene are SGHTA and FQGTGA. The CDR3 sequence is 17 residues long. J was trimmed by 8 bases and V by 0 bases; bases with no gene match: 10. The CDR3: CASSLTGVAGGGDEQFF. The CDR3 DNA is TGTGCCAGCAGCTTAACCGGCGTAGCGGGAGGTGGGGATGAGCAGTTCTTC. Full variable domain (outside the CDR3, taken from reference TRBV7-3 and TRBJ2-1): GAGVSQTPSNKVTEKGKYVELRCDPISGHTALYWYRQSLGQGPEFLIYFQGTGAADDSGLPNDRFFAVRPEGSVSTLKIQRTERGDSAVYLCASSLTGVAGGGDEQFFGPGTRLTVL.

The chain recombines TRBV29-1 with TRBJ2-3; 7 positions match TRBD1. Germline V gives CDR1 SQVTM, CDR2 ANQGSEA. J was trimmed by 3 bases and V by 4 bases; bases with no gene match: 1. The CDR3 is made up of 12 amino acids. CDR3 DNA sequence: TGCAGCGTTGGACAGGGAACAGATACGCAGTATTTT. It codes for CSVGQGTDTQYF.

This chain uses TRBV19 with TRBJ1-1; no definite D call. V was pared by 6 bases and J by 2 bases, with 16 bases between. Germline CDR1 LNHDA, CDR2 SQIVND (reference sequence). This CDR3 has 15 residues. For the CDR3, the DNA is TGTGCCAGTAGCAAACCCTACGGGAGTAACACTGAAGCTTTCTTT. Amino acid sequence: CASSKPYGSNTEAFF.

This clone was observed a handful of times. The rearrangement links TRBV19 to TRBJ2-7; 8 bases are shared with TRBD1. This CDR3 comprises 14 residues. The V segment lost 5 bases and the J segment 3 bases; nucleotides outside the gene matches: 6. Germline V lookup: CDR1 LNHDA, CDR2 SQIVND (reference sequence). The CDR3 sequence: CASSVDRGGYEQYF. The CDR3, as DNA: TGTGCCAGTAGTGTCGACAGGGGTGGCTACGAGCAGTACTTC.

The J gene is TRBJ2-7, the V gene TRBV10-3; 7 bases agree with TRBD1. In germline, CDR1 is ENHRY, CDR2 SYGVKD. There are 18 residues in the CDR3. With 5 bases clipped from V and 2 bases from J, the junction kept 18 bases outside the gene matches. CDR3 DNA sequence: TGTGCCATCAGTCCTATAGTGGGACAGAAAAATAAGCCCTACGAGCAGTACTTC. It is translated as CAISPIVGQKNKPYEQYF.